Following are 10 T cell receptor beta chains from one sample sequenced in a study of patients and donors after allogeneic stem cell transplantation. TCRdb itself ran the RT-PCR reads through MiXCR, one entry per CDR3 protein. The sample carries approximately 27,000 distinct CDR3 sequences, over 7% recorded once. Sequencing input: blood, either unsorted or a sorted T cell fraction (not recorded which). The source of these receptors is a human donor who was either an allogeneic HSCT recipient or a stem cell or donor lymphocyte infusion donor (not recorded which). It is not recorded whose cells these are; they may come from a transplant donor.

The V and J genes are TRBV29-1 and TRBJ2-7; D ambiguous. V lost 6 bases and J 9 bases, leaving 18 bases between the germline ends. Per germline, CDR1 SQVTM and CDR2 ANQGSEA. This CDR3 spans 12 amino acids. The CDR3 reads CSVGYLRLGQYF. The CDR3 coding sequence is TGCAGCGTGGGCTATTTGCGTTTGGGGCAGTACTTC.

This clonotype was counted at least ten times. This chain uses TRBV20-1 with TRBJ2-3; 8 nucleotides match TRBD2. Germline V gene data show CDR1 as DFQATT and CDR2 as SNEGSKA (reference sequence). With 3 bases clipped from V and 5 bases from J, the junction kept 10 bases outside the gene matches. The CDR3 is made up of 15 amino acids. DNA for the CDR3: TGCAGTGCTAGGACTCGAGGCGGGAGGAGAGATACGCAGTATTTT. Protein product: CSARTRGGRRDTQYF.

This clonotype has at least ten counts. The chain employs TRBV12-3 or TRBV12-4 and TRBJ2-1, with a tentative D call TRBD2 (5 bases). The V end was cut by 5 bases, the J end by 2 bases, with 16 bases between. The CDR3 covers 16 residues. As DNA, the CDR3 is TGTGCCAGCAGTCCTCACAGCGGCGCAACCTACAATGAGCAGTTCTTC. It encodes CASSPHSGATYNEQFF.

This clonotype came up many times. The J gene is TRBJ1-1, the V gene TRBV12-3 or TRBV12-4; no clear D. This CDR3 has 14 residues. V was cut by 3 bases and J by 4 bases, with 12 bases left in between. The DNA for the CDR3 is TGTGCCAGCAGTTTCCAGGTCGAGGGCACTGAAGCTTTCTTT. Translation gives CASSFQVEGTEAFF.

This clonotype was detected ten times or more. This chain uses TRBV28 with TRBJ2-1; TRBD2 matches at 10 bases. Germline V gene lookup returns CDR1 MDHEN and CDR2 SYDVKM. The CDR3 has 15 amino acids. V was clipped by 7 bases and J by 0 bases; unmatched bases: 3. The CDR3 loop is CASKAGGPSYNEQFF. The CDR3 coding sequence is TGTGCCAGCAAAGCGGGAGGGCCCTCCTACAATGAGCAGTTCTTC.

Notes on this clonotype: Since a much larger clone is just one base distant, this may be a read error. This sequence joins TRBV27 and TRBJ2-4; D unclear. CDR3 size: 14 residues. The germline gives CDR1 MNHEY, CDR2 SMNVEV (reference sequence). Trimming pared 8 bases from V and 2 bases from J, leaving 13 bases between. The CDR3 nucleotides are TGTGCCAGCGGAAAAGACCTATCCAAAAACATTCAGTACTTC. This translates into CASGKDLSKNIQYF.

There are a few counts of this clonotype. The CDR3 DNA reads TGTGCCAGCAGACAAGGCCTAGCGGAGATCACAGATACGCAGTATTTT. Its translation is CASRQGLAEITDTQYF. The chain links TRBV12-3 or TRBV12-4 to TRBJ2-3; 7 bases match TRBD2. Trimming cost V 6 bases and J 2 bases; bases outside gene matches: 11. CDR3 length equals 16 residues.

This clonotype was recorded once. The gene calls are TRBV7-9 and TRBJ2-3; tentatively, D is TRBD1 (6 bases). The CDR3 consists of 15 residues. Germline V lookup: CDR1 SEHNR, CDR2 FQNEAQ (reference sequence). Trimming stripped 5 bases from V and 1 base from J, with 13 bases between. DNA for the CDR3: TGTGCCAGCAGCCCAGGGGCTGACCGCACAGATACGCAGTATTTT. Its translation: CASSPGADRTDTQYF.

The chain uses TRBV20-1 and TRBJ2-2; D is unclear. This CDR3 has 14 residues. From germline, CDR1 is DFQATT and CDR2 SNEGSKA (reference sequence). Trimming pared 3 bases from V and 0 bases from J, leaving 8 bases between. The CDR3 bases are TGCAGTGCTAGGCCGACTTCGAACACCGGGGAGCTGTTTTTT. Translating gives CSARPTSNTGELFF.

The rearrangement joins TRBV24-1 to TRBJ2-5, with D possibly matching TRBD2 (6 bases). This CDR3 has 13 amino acids. V was shortened by 3 bases and J by 5 bases, with 9 bases between the two germline ends. CDR1 is KGHDR, CDR2 SFDVKD, per germline. CDR3 DNA: TGTGCCACCAGTGATGGGGCGGGGGAGACCCAGTACTTC. Its protein product is CATSDGAGETQYF.